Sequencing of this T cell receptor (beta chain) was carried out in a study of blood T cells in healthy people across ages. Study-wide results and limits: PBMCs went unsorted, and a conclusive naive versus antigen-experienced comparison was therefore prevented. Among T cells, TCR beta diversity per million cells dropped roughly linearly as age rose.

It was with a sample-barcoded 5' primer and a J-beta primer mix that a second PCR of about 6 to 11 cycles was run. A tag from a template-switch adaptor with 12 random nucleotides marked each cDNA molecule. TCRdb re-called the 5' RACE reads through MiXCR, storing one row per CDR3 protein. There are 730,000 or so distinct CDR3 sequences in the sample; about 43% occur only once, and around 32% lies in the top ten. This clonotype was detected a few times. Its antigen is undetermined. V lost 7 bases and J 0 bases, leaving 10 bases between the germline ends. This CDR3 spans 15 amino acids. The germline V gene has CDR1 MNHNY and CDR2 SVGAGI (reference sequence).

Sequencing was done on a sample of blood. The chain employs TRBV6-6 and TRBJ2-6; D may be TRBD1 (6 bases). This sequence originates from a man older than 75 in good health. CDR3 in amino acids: CASINRDSGANVLTF. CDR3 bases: TGTGCCAGCATAAACAGGGACTCTGGGGCCAACGTCCTGACTTTC.